This TCR beta chain was obtained from a study of CD8 T cells in Susac syndrome. Study-wide findings and caveats: In TEMRA cells and active patients, CD8+ clonal expansion in Susac reached its peak. Detection of Susac-specific public clones gave approximately 16 in total CD8+ repertoires and roughly 5 in CD8+ TEMRA repertoires.

The authors carried out high-throughput sequencing of TCR beta. They applied it to CD8+ and CD4+ T cells obtained from blood. This clonotype was seen only once. The antigen is unknown. RNA was extracted with the RNeasy kit, and a quantity of about 0.45 to 1 ug was reverse transcribed using random hexamers. TCR beta CDR3 was amplified by immunoSEQ multiplex PCR. This amplification extended across 54 Vbeta and 13 Jbeta segments. TCRdb used MiXCR to reprocess the immunoSEQ multiplex PCR reads, holding one entry per CDR3 protein. The table includes about 120,000 distinct CDR3 sequences, just under 95% detected once. CDR1 is DFQATT, CDR2 SNEGSKA, per germline (reference sequence). The germline V and J ends were trimmed by 6 bases and 0 bases, with 16 bases remaining between them. The CDR3 is made up of 15 amino acids.

The TCR originated in a human donor with Susac syndrome. This rearrangement joins TRBV20-1 to TRBJ2-3, with D perhaps TRBD1 (6 bases). Sequencing was done on a sample of CD8+ T cells from PBMCs. The CDR3 nucleotides read TGCAGTGCACAGGGATGGCTAGAGAGCACAGATACGCAGTATTTT. This encodes CSAQGWLESTDTQYF.